This T cell receptor (beta chain) was captured in a study of PD-L1 blockade in urothelial cancer. The overall study: Bladder-origin urothelial cancer in males described about 85% of the roughly 30 patients. Analyzed time points were 3 weeks (second dose) and 6 weeks after therapy began. Study-level findings and limits: Durable benefit was linked to greater 3-week expansion of tumor-associated blood clones.

Time point defined: peripheral blood 6 weeks after treatment start. Produced via immunoSEQ multiplex PCR; TCRdb's table is partial and in-frame only. The sample holds 46,000 or so clones; 86% are singletons and the top ten take less than 11%. Trimming cost V 4 bases and J 1 base, with 10 bases left between them. CDR1 is LGHNA and CDR2 is YNFKEQ in the germline V gene. The CDR3 is 15 residues long. In regard to this clone: Antigen: not known.

This TCR was recovered from a man between 60 and 70 years old with urothelial cancer. Sequenced here: PBMCs, sampled around atezolizumab (anti-PD-L1) treatment. The V call is TRBV4-2, the J call TRBJ2-2; D is perhaps TRBD1 (6 bases). CDR3 loop: CASSPTGRNTGELFF. The CDR3 DNA reads TGTGCCAGCAGCCCAACAGGGAGGAACACCGGGGAGCTGTTTTTT.